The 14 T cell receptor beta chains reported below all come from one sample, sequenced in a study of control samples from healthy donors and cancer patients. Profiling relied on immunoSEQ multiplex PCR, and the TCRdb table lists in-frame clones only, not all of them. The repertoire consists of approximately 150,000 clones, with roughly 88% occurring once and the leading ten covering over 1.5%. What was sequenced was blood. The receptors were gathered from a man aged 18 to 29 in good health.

CDR3 nucleotides: TGTGCCAGCAGCTTTGATCAGTATGAGCAGTTCTTC. Translated, it gives CASSFDQYEQFF. This chain joins TRBV7-2 and TRBJ2-1; D is unresolved. From germline, CDR1 is SGHTA and CDR2 FQGNSA. The CDR3 covers 12 residues. V lost 3 bases, J lost 8 bases, and 8 bases lay in between.

The CDR3 spells CASSVDREGTDTQYF. The CDR3 nucleotides are TGTGCCAGCAGCGTAGACAGGGAGGGGACAGATACGCAGTATTTT. The chain carries TRBV9 and TRBJ2-3; D may be TRBD2 (7 bases). The CDR3 extends over 15 amino acids. The germline CDR1 and CDR2 sequences are SGDLS and YYNGEE. V lost 0 bases to trimming and J lost 3 bases, with 11 bases between them.

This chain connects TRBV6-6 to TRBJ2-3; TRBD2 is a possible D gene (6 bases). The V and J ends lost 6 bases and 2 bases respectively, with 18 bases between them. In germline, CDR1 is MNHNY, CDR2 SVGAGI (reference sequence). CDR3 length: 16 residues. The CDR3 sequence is CASRLGTQRPTDTQYF. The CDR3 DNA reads TGTGCCAGCAGACTCGGGACTCAGCGTCCCACAGATACGCAGTATTTT.

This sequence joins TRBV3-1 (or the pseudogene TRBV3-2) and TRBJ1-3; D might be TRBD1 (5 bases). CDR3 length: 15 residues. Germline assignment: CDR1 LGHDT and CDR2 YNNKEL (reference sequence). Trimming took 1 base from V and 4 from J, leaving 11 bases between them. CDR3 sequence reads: CASSQVSGTGNTIYF. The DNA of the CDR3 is TGTGCCAGCAGCCAAGTTTCAGGGACCGGAAACACCATATATTTT.

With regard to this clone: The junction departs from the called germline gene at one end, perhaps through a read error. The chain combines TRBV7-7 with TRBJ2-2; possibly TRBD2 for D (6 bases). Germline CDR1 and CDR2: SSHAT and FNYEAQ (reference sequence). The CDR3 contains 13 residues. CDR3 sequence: CASSFWGAGELFF. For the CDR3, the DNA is TGTGCTAGCAGCTTCTGGGGGGCCGGGGAGCTGTTTTTT.

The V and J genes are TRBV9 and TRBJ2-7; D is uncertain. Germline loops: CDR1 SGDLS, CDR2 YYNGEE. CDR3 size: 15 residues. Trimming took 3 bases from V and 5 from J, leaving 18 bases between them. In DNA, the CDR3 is TGTGCCAGCAGCGCAGACGGAACCCTAGACCACGAGCAGTACTTC. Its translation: CASSADGTLDHEQYF.

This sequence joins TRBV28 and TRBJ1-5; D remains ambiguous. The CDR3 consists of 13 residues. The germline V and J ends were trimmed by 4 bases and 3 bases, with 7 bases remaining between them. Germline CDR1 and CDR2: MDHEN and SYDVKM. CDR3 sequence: CASSSVLNQPQHF. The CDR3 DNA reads TGTGCCAGCAGTTCTGTTCTCAATCAGCCCCAGCATTTT.

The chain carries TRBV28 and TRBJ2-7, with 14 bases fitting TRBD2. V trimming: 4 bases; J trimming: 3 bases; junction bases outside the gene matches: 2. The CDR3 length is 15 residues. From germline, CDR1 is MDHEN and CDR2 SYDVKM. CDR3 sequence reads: CASSSGLAGGYEQYF. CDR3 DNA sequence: TGTGCCAGCAGTTCCGGACTAGCGGGGGGCTACGAGCAGTACTTC.

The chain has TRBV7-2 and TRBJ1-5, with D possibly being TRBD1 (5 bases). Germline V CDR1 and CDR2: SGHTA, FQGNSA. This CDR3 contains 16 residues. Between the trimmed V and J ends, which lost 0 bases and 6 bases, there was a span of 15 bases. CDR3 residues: CASSLASGVGSQPQHF. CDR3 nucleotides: TGTGCCAGCAGCTTAGCATCGGGGGTCGGCAGTCAGCCCCAGCATTTT.

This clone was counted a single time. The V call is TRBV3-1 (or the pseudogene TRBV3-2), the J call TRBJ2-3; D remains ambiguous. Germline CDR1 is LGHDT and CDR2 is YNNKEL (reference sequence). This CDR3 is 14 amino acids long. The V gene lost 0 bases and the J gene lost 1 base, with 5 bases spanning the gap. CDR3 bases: TGTGCCAGCAGCCAAGATCGTGGCACAGATACGCAGTATTTT. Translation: CASSQDRGTDTQYF.

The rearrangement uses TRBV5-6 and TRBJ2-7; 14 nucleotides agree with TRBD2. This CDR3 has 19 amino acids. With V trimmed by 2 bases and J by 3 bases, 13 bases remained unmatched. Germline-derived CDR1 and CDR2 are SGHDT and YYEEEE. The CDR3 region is CASSLLSGTSGGLLYEQYF. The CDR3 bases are TGTGCCAGCAGCTTACTCTCCGGGACTAGCGGGGGACTCCTCTACGAGCAGTACTTC. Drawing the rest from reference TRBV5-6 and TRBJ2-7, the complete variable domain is DAGVTQSPTHLIKTRGQQVTLRCSPKSGHDTVSWYQQALGQGPQFIFQYYEEEERQRGNFPDRFSGHQFPNYSSELNVNALLLGDSALYLCASSLLSGTSGGLLYEQYFGPGTRLTVT.

The CDR3 region is CASSTGLFSPLHF. Here the CDR3 DNA reads TGTGCCAGTAGTACGGGGTTGTTTTCACCCCTCCACTTT. This rearrangement joins TRBV19 to TRBJ1-6; D gene unclear. CDR1 and CDR2 (germline): LNHDA, SQIVND (reference sequence). With 4 bases removed from V and 9 bases from J, the gap between germline ends came to 10 bases. The CDR3 consists of 13 residues.

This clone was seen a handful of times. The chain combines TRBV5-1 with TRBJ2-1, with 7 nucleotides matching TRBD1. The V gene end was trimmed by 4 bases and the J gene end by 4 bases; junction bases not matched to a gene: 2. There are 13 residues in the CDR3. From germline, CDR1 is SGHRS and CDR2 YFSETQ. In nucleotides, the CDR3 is TGCGCCAGCAGCCGGGACAGTTACAATGAGCAGTTCTTC. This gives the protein CASSRDSYNEQFF.

The CDR3 coding sequence is TGTGCCAGCAGCCTTCGGAGAGGGCAGTTCTTC. Translated: CASSLRRGQFF. This chain uses TRBV13 with TRBJ2-1, with D hard to call. This CDR3 is 11 amino acids long. Germline V gene lookup returns CDR1 PRHDT and CDR2 FYEKMQ (reference sequence). Trimming removed 5 bases at V and 12 bases at J, with 11 bases between.